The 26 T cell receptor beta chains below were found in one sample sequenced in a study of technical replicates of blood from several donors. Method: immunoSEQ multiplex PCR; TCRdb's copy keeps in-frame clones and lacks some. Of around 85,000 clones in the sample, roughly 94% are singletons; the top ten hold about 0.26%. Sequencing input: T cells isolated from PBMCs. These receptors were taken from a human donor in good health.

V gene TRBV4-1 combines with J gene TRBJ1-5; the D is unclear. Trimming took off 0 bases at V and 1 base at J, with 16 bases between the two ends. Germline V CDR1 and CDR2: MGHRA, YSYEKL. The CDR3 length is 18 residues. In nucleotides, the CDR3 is TGCGCCAGCAGCCAAGACGAATGGGCACTTAACAGCAATCAGCCCCAGCATTTT. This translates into CASSQDEWALNSNQPQHF.

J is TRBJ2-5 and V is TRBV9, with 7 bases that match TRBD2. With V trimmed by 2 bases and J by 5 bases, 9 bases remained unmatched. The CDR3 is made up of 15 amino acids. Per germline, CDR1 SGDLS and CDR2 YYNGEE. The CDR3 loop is CASSVSSGTGETQYF. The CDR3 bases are TGTGCCAGCAGCGTGTCTAGCGGAACTGGTGAGACCCAGTACTTC.

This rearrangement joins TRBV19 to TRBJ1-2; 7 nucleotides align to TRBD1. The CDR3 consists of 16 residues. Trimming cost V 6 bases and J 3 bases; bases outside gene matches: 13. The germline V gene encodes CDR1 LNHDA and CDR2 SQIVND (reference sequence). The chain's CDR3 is CASSREQGSHHYGYTF. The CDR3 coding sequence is TGTGCCAGTAGCAGGGAACAGGGGTCCCACCACTATGGCTACACCTTC.

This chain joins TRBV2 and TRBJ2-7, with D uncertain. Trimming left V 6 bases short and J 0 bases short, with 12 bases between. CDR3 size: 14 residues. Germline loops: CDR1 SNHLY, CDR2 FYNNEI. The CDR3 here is CASRAPDFSYEQYF. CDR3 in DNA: TGTGCCAGCAGGGCCCCCGACTTCTCCTACGAGCAGTACTTC.

The CDR3 region is CASGRGTDQETQYF. In DNA, the CDR3 is TGTGCTAGTGGTCGAGGGACAGATCAAGAGACCCAGTACTTC. This chain connects TRBV12-5 to TRBJ2-5, with TRBD1 identical over 7 bases. The germline CDR1 and CDR2 sequences are LGHNT and FRNRAP. V shed 5 bases, J shed 2 bases, and the junction held 5 bases outside the gene matches. There are 14 residues in the CDR3.

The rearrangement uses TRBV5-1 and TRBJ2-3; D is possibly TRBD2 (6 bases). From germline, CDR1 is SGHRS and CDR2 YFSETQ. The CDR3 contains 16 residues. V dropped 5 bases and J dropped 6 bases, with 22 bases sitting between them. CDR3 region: CASRPFSGLRLDTQYF. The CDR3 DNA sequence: TGCGCCAGCAGACCATTCAGCGGGCTCCGGTTGGATACGCAGTATTTT.

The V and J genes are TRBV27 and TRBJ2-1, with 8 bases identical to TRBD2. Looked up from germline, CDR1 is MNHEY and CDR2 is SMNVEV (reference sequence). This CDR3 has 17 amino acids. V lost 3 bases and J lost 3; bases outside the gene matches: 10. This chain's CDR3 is CASSLLSGGFNYNEQFF. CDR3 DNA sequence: TGTGCCAGCAGTTTGCTGAGCGGGGGCTTCAACTACAATGAGCAGTTCTTC.

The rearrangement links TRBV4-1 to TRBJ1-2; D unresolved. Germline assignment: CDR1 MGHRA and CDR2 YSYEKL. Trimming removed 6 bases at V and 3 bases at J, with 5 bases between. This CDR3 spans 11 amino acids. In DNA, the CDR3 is TGCGCCAGCAGATCGGACTATGGCTACACCTTC. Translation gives CASRSDYGYTF.

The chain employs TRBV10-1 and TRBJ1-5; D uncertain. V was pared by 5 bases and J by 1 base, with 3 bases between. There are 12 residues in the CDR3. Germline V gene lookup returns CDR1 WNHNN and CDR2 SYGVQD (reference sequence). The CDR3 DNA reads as TGCGCCAGCAGTCCAAGCAATCAGCCCCAGCATTTT. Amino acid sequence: CASSPSNQPQHF.

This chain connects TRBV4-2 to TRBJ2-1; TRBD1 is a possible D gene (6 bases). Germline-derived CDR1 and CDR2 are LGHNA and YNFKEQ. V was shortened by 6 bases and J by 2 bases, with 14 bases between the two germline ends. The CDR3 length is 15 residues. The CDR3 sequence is CASSPWGLAYNEQFF. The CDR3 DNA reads TGTGCCAGCAGTCCATGGGGGCTGGCCTACAATGAGCAGTTCTTC.

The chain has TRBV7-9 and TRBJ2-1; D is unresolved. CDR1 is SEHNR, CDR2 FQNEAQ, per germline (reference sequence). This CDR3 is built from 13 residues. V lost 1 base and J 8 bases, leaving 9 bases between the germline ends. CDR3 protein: CASSLEVAYEQFF. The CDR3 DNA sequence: TGTGCCAGCAGCTTAGAAGTTGCGTATGAGCAGTTCTTC.

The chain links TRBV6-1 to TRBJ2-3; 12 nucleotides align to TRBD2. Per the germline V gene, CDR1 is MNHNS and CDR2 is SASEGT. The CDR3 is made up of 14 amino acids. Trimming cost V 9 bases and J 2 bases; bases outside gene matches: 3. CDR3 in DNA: TGTGCCAGTAGGACTAGCGGGAACACAGATACGCAGTATTTT. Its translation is CASRTSGNTDTQYF.

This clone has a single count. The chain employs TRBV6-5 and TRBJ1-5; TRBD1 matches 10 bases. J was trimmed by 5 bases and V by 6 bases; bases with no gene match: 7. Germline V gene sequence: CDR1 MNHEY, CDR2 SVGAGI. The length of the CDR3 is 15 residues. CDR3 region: CASSMTGGNDQPQHF. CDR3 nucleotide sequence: TGTGCCAGCAGCATGACAGGGGGCAACGATCAGCCCCAGCATTTT.

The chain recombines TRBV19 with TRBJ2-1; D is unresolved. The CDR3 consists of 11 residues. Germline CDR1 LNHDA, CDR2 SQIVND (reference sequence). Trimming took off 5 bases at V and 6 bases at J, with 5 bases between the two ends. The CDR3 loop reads CASSEVNEQFF. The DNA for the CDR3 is TGTGCCAGTAGTGAGGTCAATGAGCAGTTCTTC.

CDR3 region: CASSDRSGGETQYF. CDR3 nucleotide sequence: TGTGCCAGCAGCGACAGGTCCGGCGGAGAGACCCAGTACTTC. V is TRBV6-5 and J is TRBJ2-5, with a weak D call TRBD1 (6 bases). The germline V and J ends were trimmed by 6 bases and 4 bases, with 15 bases remaining between them. The CDR3 totals 14 residues. Germline-derived CDR1 and CDR2 are MNHEY and SVGAGI.

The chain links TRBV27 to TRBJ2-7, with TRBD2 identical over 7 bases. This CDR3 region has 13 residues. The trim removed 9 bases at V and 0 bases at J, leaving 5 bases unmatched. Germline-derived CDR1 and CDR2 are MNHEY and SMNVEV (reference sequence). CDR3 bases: TGTGCCAGTGGACGGGACTACTCCTACGAGCAGTACTTC. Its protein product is CASGRDYSYEQYF.

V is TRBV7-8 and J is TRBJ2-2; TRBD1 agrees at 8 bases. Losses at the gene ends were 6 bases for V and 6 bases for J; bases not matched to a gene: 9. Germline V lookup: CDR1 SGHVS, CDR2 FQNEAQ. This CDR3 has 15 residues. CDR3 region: CASRLSGGVAGELFF. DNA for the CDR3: TGTGCCAGCAGACTATCAGGGGGCGTCGCCGGGGAGCTGTTTTTT.

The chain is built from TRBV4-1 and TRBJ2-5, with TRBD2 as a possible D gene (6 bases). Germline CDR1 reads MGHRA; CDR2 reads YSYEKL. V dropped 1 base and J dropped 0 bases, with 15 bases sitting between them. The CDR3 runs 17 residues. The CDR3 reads CASSQGGAGRYQETQYF. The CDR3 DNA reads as TGCGCCAGCAGCCAAGGTGGGGCGGGGAGGTACCAAGAGACCCAGTACTTC.

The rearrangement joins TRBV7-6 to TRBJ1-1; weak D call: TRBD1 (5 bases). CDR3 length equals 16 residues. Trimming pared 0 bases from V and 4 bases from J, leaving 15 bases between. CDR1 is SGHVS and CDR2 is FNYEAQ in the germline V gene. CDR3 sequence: CASSLAGRDARTEAFF. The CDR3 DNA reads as TGTGCCAGCAGCTTAGCGGGGAGGGACGCACGCACTGAAGCTTTCTTT.

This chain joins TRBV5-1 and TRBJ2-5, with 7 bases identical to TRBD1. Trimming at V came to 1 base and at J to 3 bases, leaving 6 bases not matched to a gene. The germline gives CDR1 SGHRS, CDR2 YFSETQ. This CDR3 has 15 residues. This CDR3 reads CASSLSGTEEETQYF. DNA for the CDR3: TGCGCCAGCAGCTTGTCCGGGACAGAAGAAGAGACCCAGTACTTC.

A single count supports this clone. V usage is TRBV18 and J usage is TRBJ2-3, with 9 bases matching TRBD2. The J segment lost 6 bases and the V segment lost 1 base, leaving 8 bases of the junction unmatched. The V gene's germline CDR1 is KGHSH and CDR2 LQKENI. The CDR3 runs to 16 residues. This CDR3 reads CASSPLASGASDTQYF. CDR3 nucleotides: TGTGCCAGCTCACCACTAGCTAGCGGGGCATCGGATACGCAGTATTTT.

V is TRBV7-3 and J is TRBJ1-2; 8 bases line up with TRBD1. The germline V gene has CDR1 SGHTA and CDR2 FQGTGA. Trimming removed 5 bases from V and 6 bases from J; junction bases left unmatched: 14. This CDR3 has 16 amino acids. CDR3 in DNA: TGTGCCAGCAGCCCTTCCGCCCCCGGACAGGGTCATGGCTACACCTTC. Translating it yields CASSPSAPGQGHGYTF.

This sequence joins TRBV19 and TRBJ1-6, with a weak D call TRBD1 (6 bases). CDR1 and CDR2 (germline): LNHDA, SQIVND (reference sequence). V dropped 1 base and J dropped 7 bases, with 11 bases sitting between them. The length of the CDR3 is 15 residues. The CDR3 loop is CASSIGGQGNSPLHF. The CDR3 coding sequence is TGTGCCAGTAGTATAGGAGGCCAGGGGAATTCACCCCTCCACTTT.

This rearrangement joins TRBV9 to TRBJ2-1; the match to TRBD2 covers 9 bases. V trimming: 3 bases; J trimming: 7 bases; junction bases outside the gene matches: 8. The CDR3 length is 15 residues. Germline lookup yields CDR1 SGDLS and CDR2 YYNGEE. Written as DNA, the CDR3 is TGTGCCAGCAGCGGCGGGGGGGCGTCCCTAAATGAGCAGTTCTTC. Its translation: CASSGGGASLNEQFF.

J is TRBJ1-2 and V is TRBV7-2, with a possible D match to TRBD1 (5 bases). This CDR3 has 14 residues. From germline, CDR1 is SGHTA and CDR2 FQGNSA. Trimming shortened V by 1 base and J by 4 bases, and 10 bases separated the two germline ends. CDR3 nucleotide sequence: TGTGCCAGCAGCTTAGGGAGGGGCGGCTATGGCTACACCTTC. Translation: CASSLGRGGYGYTF.

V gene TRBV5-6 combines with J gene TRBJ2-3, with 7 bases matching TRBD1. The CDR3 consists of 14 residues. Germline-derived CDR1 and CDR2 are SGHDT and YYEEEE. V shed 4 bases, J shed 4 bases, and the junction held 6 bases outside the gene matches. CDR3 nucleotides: TGTGCCAGCAGCGAGACAGGGAGATCAGATACGCAGTATTTT. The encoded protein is CASSETGRSDTQYF.